This passage covers 8 T cell receptor beta chains from one sample sequenced in a study of T cell clonality in common variable immunodeficiency. Study conclusions and caveats: Reportedly, TCR beta sequences from common variable immunodeficiency showed fewer deletions and N-nucleotide insertions.

Clones were sequenced by immunoSEQ multiplex PCR, and TCRdb holds only the in-frame ones, with some missing. The sample presents about 19,000 clones, none singletons. No cognate antigen is known for these TCRs. Sequencing was carried out using peripheral blood mononuclear cells. Receptors originate from a human donor with common variable immunodeficiency.

To note about this clone: Read sequence stops 3 residues before the CDR3 end, and the germline J gene provides the missing end. The chain combines TRBV19 with TRBJ1-5, with 12 bases that match TRBD1. CDR1 is LNHDA, CDR2 SQIVND, per germline (reference sequence). With V trimmed by 6 bases and J by 9 bases, 6 bases remained unmatched. This CDR3 is 14 amino acids long. The part of the CDR3 DNA that was read is TGTGCCAGTAGCGGGACAGGGGGCCCCTCGCCC. As protein: CASSGTGGPSP. The whole CDR3 is CASSGTGGPSPQHF.

Worth noting for this clone: The read gets to within 3 residues of the CDR3 end, and the germline J gene fills in the rest. This chain uses TRBV2 with TRBJ2-1; 8 bases are shared with TRBD1. This CDR3 region has 17 residues. Losses at the gene ends were 4 bases for V and 0 bases for J; bases not matched to a gene: 8. CDR1 and CDR2 from the germline V gene are SNHLY and FYNNEI. Partial CDR3 DNA: TGTGCCAGCAGTGTGTCCCTGCAGGGGGCCTCCTACAATGAG. Translating gives CASSVSLQGASYNE. The whole CDR3 is CASSVSLQGASYNEQFF.

Many counts were recorded for this clone. CDR3 sequence: CASSFFRVGEKLFF. The CDR3 DNA, read in part, is TGTGCCAGCAGTTTCTTCAGGGTCGGCGAAAAA. The chain combines TRBV28 with TRBJ1-4, with a possible D match to TRBD1 (5 bases). From the germline J gene comes the end of the CDR3, since the read stops 3 residues before it. The CDR3 is 14 residues long. Germline V gene lookup returns CDR1 MDHEN and CDR2 SYDVKM. V lost 3 bases, J lost 8 bases, and 13 bases lay in between.

This clone has at least ten counts. Sequencing ends 3 residues short of the CDR3 end; the germline J gene provides the rest. The chain joins TRBV5-4 to TRBJ1-5; 9 bases map to TRBD1. Looked up from germline, CDR1 is SGHNT and CDR2 is YYREEE (reference sequence). This CDR3 region has 14 residues. V was clipped by 3 bases and J by 9 bases; unmatched bases: 7. The CDR3 DNA, read in part, is TGTGCCAGCAGCTCAGACAGGGGGGATCCGCCC. Protein sequence: CASSSDRGDPP. The entire CDR3 is CASSSDRGDPPQHF.

This clone showed up many times. CDR3 residues: CASSLQGGNTIYF. The part of the CDR3 DNA that was read is TGTGCCAGCAGCTTACAGGGGGGAAACACC. The V gene is TRBV7-9, the J gene TRBJ1-3, with D possibly TRBD1 on 6 matching bases. Read coverage stops 3 residues before the CDR3 terminus; the germline J gene supplies the remainder. The CDR3 loop spans 13 amino acids. CDR1 is SEHNR, CDR2 FQNEAQ, per germline (reference sequence). V was clipped by 2 bases and J by 4 bases, with 6 bases between them.

In this sample, this clone turned up many times. The read ends 3 residues before the CDR3 terminus; that terminus is restored from the germline J gene. This chain links TRBV20-1 with TRBJ1-5; TRBD1 might be the D (5 bases). The CDR3 spans 14 residues. CDR1 is DFQATT, CDR2 SNEGSKA, per germline (reference sequence). Between the trimmed V and J ends, which lost 2 bases and 2 bases, there was a span of 10 bases. This CDR3 is CSARRGVGNQPQHF. CDR3 DNA (partial): TGCAGTGCTAGAAGGGGTGTAGGCAATCAGCCC.

Details on this clone: The read ends 3 residues early relative to the CDR3; the germline J gene fills the gap. V is TRBV2 and J is TRBJ2-5, with 10 positions matching TRBD2. Unmatched junction bases numbered 7, after V lost 4 bases and J lost 2 bases. Per the germline V gene, CDR1 is SNHLY and CDR2 is FYNNEI. CDR3 size: 16 residues. The CDR3 here is CASSGASGGNQETQYF. The sequenced part of the CDR3 DNA is TGTGCCAGCAGTGGGGCTAGCGGGGGCAATCAAGAGACC. Supplemented by reference TRBV2 and TRBJ2-5, the full variable domain reads EPEVTQTPSHQVTQMGQEVILRCVPISNHLYFYWYRQILGQKVEFLVSFYNNEISEKSEIFDDQFSVERPDGSNFTLKIRSTKLEDSAMYFCASSGASGGNQETQYFGPGTRLLVL.

This clone was detected only a few times. A much more abundant neighbour one base away suggests this may be a read error. The same CDR3 can be traced to other DNA sequences in this sample. The covered CDR3 bases are TGTGCTAGCAGTTACTCCCCGACACGATTTAACACTGAA. It yields the protein CASSYSPTRFNTE. The whole CDR3 protein is CASSYSPTRFNTEAFF. The genes are TRBV6-2 or TRBV6-3 and TRBJ1-1; D unresolved. The read ends 3 residues shy of where the CDR3 ends; the end is completed using the germline J gene. This CDR3 region has 16 residues. Germline lookup yields CDR1 MNHEY and CDR2 SVGEGT.